These T cell receptor beta chains were read from a single sample in a study of blood T cell repertoires in COVID-19. Clones were sequenced by immunoSEQ multiplex PCR, and TCRdb holds only the in-frame ones, with some missing. The profile shows around 100,000 clones, 80% to 95% of them singletons. Input material: peripheral blood. Source of these receptors: a man aged 45-60 years with active COVID-19. CDR3s include the opening cysteine and the closing phenylalanine or tryptophan. D genes are given only for firm matches. Clone size is given for some rows only: seen once, a few or many times, or a class if the clone is expanded.

>TRBV10-3|TRBD1|-|TRBJ1-1
CAISEGTGRMNTEAFF
TGTGCCATCAGTGAGGGGACAGGGCGCATGAACACTGAAGCTTTCTTT
>TRBV5-6|-|few|TRBJ2-2
CASSLTGGTGELFF
TGTGCCAGCAGCTTGACCGGGGGCACCGGGGAGCTGTTTTTT
>TRBV7-2|TRBD2|-|TRBJ2-3
CASSLVVSGSGGADTQYF
TGTGCCAGCAGCTTAGTGGTCTCCGGTAGCGGGGGGGCAGATACGCAGTATTTT
>TRBV6-6|TRBD1|-|TRBJ1-2
CASSPTGDYGYTF
TGTGCCAGCAGTCCGACAGGGGACTATGGCTACACCTTC
>TRBV19|-|-|TRBJ1-1
CASSIHTVMNTEAFF
TGTGCCAGTAGTATACACACAGTTATGAACACTGAAGCTTTCTTT
>TRBV3-1/TRBV3-2|TRBD1|-|TRBJ1-5
CASSQQLVGQLSKPQHF
TGTGCCAGCAGCCAACAATTAGTGGGACAGTTATCAAAGCCCCAGCATTTT
>TRBV6-1|-|few|TRBJ1-5
CASSEPPDQPQHF
TGTGCCAGCAGTGAACCCCCTGATCAGCCCCAGCATTTT
>TRBV30|-|-|TRBJ1-1
CAWSGLGGPNTEAFF
TGTGCCTGGAGTGGGCTCGGAGGTCCGAACACTGAAGCTTTCTTT
>TRBV5-1|-|-|TRBJ2-1
CASSLAGFYNEQFF
TGCGCCAGCAGCTTGGCAGGGTTCTACAATGAGCAGTTCTTC
>TRBV15|-|-|TRBJ2-2
CATSRDGTPSTGELFF
TGTGCCACCAGCAGAGACGGGACTCCCTCCACCGGGGAGCTGTTTTTT
>TRBV2|TRBD1|-|TRBJ2-7
CASSEGDRAREQYF
TGTGCCAGCAGTGAGGGGGACAGGGCTCGAGAGCAGTACTTC
>TRBV15|-|-|TRBJ2-1
CATSGSSYNEQFF
TGTGCCACCAGCGGGAGCTCCTACAATGAGCAGTTCTTC
>TRBV2|TRBD2|-|TRBJ2-7
CASSVGSGGATSYEQYF
TGTGCCAGCAGTGTCGGTAGCGGGGGGGCCACATCCTACGAGCAGTACTTC
>TRBV5-1|-|-|TRBJ2-2
CASRPGGVSTGELFF
TGCGCCAGTAGACCGGGCGGGGTTTCCACCGGGGAGCTGTTTTTT
>TRBV7-9|-|-|TRBJ2-7
CASSLVGHIYEQYF
TGTGCCAGCAGCTTAGTTGGACACATCTACGAGCAGTACTTC
>TRBV27|TRBD1|-|TRBJ1-5
CASSLRGQGPSNQPQHF
TGTGCCAGCAGTTTAAGGGGACAGGGGCCTAGCAATCAGCCCCAGCATTTT
>TRBV9|-|-|TRBJ2-5
CASSDGMETQYF
TGTGCCAGCAGCGACGGGATGGAGACCCAGTACTTC
>TRBV11-2|TRBD1|few|TRBJ1-6
CASSKDRAELNSPLHF
TGTGCCAGCAGCAAAGACAGGGCCGAGCTTAATTCACCCCTCCACTTT
>TRBV2|-|-|TRBJ2-3
CASSVQGLGTDTQYF
TGTGCCAGCAGTGTCCAGGGGTTGGGCACAGATACGCAGTATTTT
>TRBV7-9|-|few|TRBJ2-1
CASSLDSSEQFF
TGTGCCAGCAGCTTAGACAGTTCGGAGCAGTTCTTC
>TRBV29-1|-|-|TRBJ2-2
CSARTSLGGGELFF
TGCAGCGCCCGAACTAGCCTAGGTGGCGGGGAGCTGTTTTTT
>TRBV11-2|TRBD1|-|TRBJ2-6
CASSQQGAGANVLTF
TGTGCCAGCAGCCAACAGGGGGCTGGGGCCAACGTCCTGACTTTC
>TRBV14|TRBD1|many|TRBJ1-6
CASSQKMWTGGINSPLHF
TGTGCCAGCAGCCAAAAAATGTGGACAGGAGGAATTAATTCACCCCTCCACTTT
>TRBV19|-|-|TRBJ2-2
CASSTLGGSNTGELFF
TGTGCCAGTAGTACCCTCGGCGGTTCGAACACCGGGGAGCTGTTTTTT
>TRBV9|TRBD1|once|TRBJ2-1
CASSEVFRGQDEQFF
TGTGCCAGCAGCGAGGTTTTCAGGGGGCAGGATGAGCAGTTCTTC
>TRBV20-1|-|-|TRBJ2-3
CSASGFSATDTQYF
TGCAGTGCTAGTGGCTTTAGCGCGACAGATACGCAGTATTTT
>TRBV3-1/TRBV3-2|-|many|TRBJ2-5
CASSHVAGEETQYF
TGTGCCAGCAGCCATGTGGCAGGTGAAGAGACCCAGTACTTC
>TRBV5-1|-|-|TRBJ2-1
CASSTRNYNEQFF
TGCGCCAGCAGCACCAGAAATTACAATGAGCAGTTCTTC
>TRBV5-4|TRBD2|-|TRBJ2-7
CASSFLAGDSYEQYF
TGTGCCAGCAGCTTCTTAGCGGGGGACTCCTACGAGCAGTACTTC
>TRBV6-6|TRBD1|-|TRBJ1-4
CASSPGDRGGEKLFF
TGTGCCAGCAGCCCCGGCGACAGGGGAGGGGAAAAACTGTTTTTT
>TRBV5-6|TRBD1|-|TRBJ1-2
CASSWDRKDGYTF
TGTGCCAGCAGCTGGGACAGAAAGGATGGCTACACCTTC
>TRBV19|TRBD1|-|TRBJ1-2
CASSIDAATGGANYGYTF
TGTGCCAGTAGTATAGATGCCGCGACAGGGGGCGCTAATTATGGCTACACCTTC
>TRBV27|TRBD1|-|TRBJ2-1
CASKRAGQGLNEQFF
TGTGCCAGCAAAAGAGCCGGACAGGGGTTGAATGAGCAGTTCTTC
>TRBV5-1|-|-|TRBJ2-1
CASRVRGSGLINEQFF
TGCGCCAGCAGAGTCCGAGGGAGCGGCCTTATCAATGAGCAGTTCTTC
>TRBV9|TRBD1|few|TRBJ2-3
CASSLSRGRDTQYF
TGTGCCAGCAGCCTGTCTAGGGGGCGAGATACGCAGTATTTT
>TRBV6-5|TRBD2|-|TRBJ2-2
CASSYRRGAGELFF
TGTGCCAGCAGTTACCGGCGGGGGGCGGGGGAGCTGTTTTTT
>TRBV19|-|-|TRBJ1-4
CASSLGGPREISEKLFF
TGTGCCAGTAGTTTGGGAGGGCCGAGGGAAATAAGTGAAAAACTGTTTTTT